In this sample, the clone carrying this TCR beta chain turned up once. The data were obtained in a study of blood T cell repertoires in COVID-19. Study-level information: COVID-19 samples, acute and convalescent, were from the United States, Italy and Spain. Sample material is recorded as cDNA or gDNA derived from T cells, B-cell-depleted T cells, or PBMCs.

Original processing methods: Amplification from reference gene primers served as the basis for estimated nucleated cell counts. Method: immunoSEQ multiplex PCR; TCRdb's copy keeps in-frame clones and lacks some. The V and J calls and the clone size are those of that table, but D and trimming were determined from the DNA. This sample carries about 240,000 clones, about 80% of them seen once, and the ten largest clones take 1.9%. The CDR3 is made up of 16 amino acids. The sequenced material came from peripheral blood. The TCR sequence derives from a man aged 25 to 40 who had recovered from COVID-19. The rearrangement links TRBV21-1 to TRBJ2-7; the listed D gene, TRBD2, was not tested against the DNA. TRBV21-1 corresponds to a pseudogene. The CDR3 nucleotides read TGTGCCAGCAGCTCCCGAGATGAGCGGAGGCCTTACGAGCAGTACGTC. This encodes CASSSRDERRPYEQYV.